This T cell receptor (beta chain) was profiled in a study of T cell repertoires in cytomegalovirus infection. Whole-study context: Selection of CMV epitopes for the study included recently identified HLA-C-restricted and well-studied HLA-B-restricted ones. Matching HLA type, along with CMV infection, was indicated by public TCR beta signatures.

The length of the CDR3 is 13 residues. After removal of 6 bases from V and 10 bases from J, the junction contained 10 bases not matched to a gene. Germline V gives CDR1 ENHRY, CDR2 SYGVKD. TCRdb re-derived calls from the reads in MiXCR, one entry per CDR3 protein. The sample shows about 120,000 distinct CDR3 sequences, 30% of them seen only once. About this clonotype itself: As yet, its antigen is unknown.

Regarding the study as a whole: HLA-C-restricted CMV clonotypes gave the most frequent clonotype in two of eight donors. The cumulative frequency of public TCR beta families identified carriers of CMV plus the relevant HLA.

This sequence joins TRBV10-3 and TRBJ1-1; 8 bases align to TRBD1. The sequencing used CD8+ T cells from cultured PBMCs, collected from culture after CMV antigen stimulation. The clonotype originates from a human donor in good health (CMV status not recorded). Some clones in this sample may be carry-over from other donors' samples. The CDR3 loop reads CAISSTGGWGAFF. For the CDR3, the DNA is TGTGCCATCAGCAGTACAGGGGGGTGGGGAGCTTTCTTT.